The clone carrying this T cell receptor (beta chain) was seen a handful of times. One heparinised blood draw, averaging roughly 120 mL, came from each donor. The sample belongs to a study of beta chain features in type 1 diabetes. The authors reverse transcribed all of the isolated RNA, so sequencing captured expressed TCRB transcripts. Measured with immunoSEQ multiplex PCR; TCRdb has only the in-frame clones, and not every one. This sample has 250,000 to 300,000 clones, with about 8% found just once. The receptor was isolated from a woman aged 18 to 35 in good health. The sample taken for sequencing was central memory CD4+ T cells from blood.

The CDR3 reads CASSPPGDAYEQYF. CDR3 DNA: TGTGCCAGCAGCCCACCGGGGGATGCCTACGAGCAGTACTTC. This chain joins TRBV5-4 and TRBJ2-7, with a possible D match to TRBD2 (6 bases). Looked up from germline, CDR1 is SGHNT and CDR2 is YYREEE (reference sequence). The CDR3 contains 14 residues. The germline V and J ends were trimmed by 4 bases and 2 bases, with 13 bases remaining between them.